Below, 7 T cell receptor beta chains from the same sample are listed, as sequenced in a study of PD-1 blockade in classical Hodgkin lymphoma. TCRdb's table, derived via immunoSEQ multiplex PCR, lists solely in-frame clones and lacks some. The sample holds about 110,000 clones, 80% to 90% seen once. Each patient relapsed following autologous stem cell transplantation, and prior brentuximab vedotin exposure differed. The sample here was peripheral blood mononuclear cells (PBMCs), taken before the second cycle of nivolumab. The receptors originated from a human donor with classical Hodgkin lymphoma.

This rearrangement joins TRBV18 to TRBJ2-1, with D perhaps TRBD2 (6 bases). Trimming took 0 bases from V and 5 from J, leaving 14 bases between them. Germline loops: CDR1 KGHSH, CDR2 LQKENI. This CDR3 region has 16 residues. The CDR3 sequence: CASSPPSTGVHNEQFF. The CDR3 DNA is TGTGCCAGCTCACCACCGTCGACGGGAGTACACAATGAGCAGTTCTTC.

This clone was counted a few times. CDR3 sequence (DNA): TGTGCCAGCAGCGCGGGACAGGGCTCCGAGCAGTACTTC. Translated, it gives CASSAGQGSEQYF. The rearrangement links TRBV11-2 to TRBJ2-7, with TRBD1 matching 9 bases. Trimming at V came to 5 bases and at J to 6 bases, leaving 5 bases not matched to a gene. From germline, CDR1 is SGHAT and CDR2 FQNNGV. CDR3 length: 13 residues.

V usage is TRBV30 and J usage is TRBJ1-5; D not resolved. The germline V gene has CDR1 GTSNPN and CDR2 SVGIG (reference sequence). The CDR3 is made up of 14 amino acids. Between the trimmed V and J ends, which lost 2 bases and 1 base, there was a span of 9 bases. The CDR3 reads CAWSLAQSNQPQHF. The CDR3 nucleotides read TGTGCCTGGAGTCTTGCTCAAAGCAATCAGCCCCAGCATTTT.

The V and J genes are TRBV7-6 and TRBJ2-7; TRBD2 might be the D (7 bases). The CDR3 has 14 amino acids. CDR1 is SGHVS, CDR2 FNYEAQ, per germline. Trimming pared 5 bases from V and 1 base from J, leaving 12 bases between. The CDR3 here is CASSGGGMSYEQYF. The CDR3 bases are TGTGCCAGCAGCGGGGGGGGCATGTCCTACGAGCAGTACTTC.

The V gene is TRBV30, the J gene TRBJ1-5; weak D call: TRBD1 (5 bases). V gave up 0 bases and J gave up 3 bases, with 6 bases separating them. CDR1 and CDR2 (germline): GTSNPN, SVGIG (reference sequence). The length of the CDR3 is 13 residues. The CDR3 spells CAWSVGANQPQHF. DNA of the CDR3: TGTGCCTGGAGTGTAGGGGCCAATCAGCCCCAGCATTTT.

This chain links TRBV5-6 with TRBJ1-2, with D maybe TRBD1 (5 bases). Per germline, CDR1 SGHDT and CDR2 YYEEEE. The CDR3 has 16 residues. V was clipped by 2 bases and J by 5 bases, with 19 bases between them. As DNA, the CDR3 is TGTGCCAGCAGCTTAGAAATGATACGACAGAGTTATGGCTACACCTTC. As protein: CASSLEMIRQSYGYTF.

Here the CDR3 DNA reads TGTGCCAGTCTAGCGCTTAACACCGGGGAGCTGTTTTTT. Its protein is CASLALNTGELFF. The V and J genes are TRBV19 and TRBJ2-2, with D maybe TRBD2 (6 bases). The CDR3 spans 13 residues. The germline CDR1 and CDR2 sequences are LNHDA and SQIVND (reference sequence). Trimming stripped 8 bases from V and 2 bases from J, with 9 bases between. The variable domain in full, completed from reference TRBV19 and TRBJ2-2, reads DGGITQSPKYLFRKEGQNVTLSCEQNLNHDAMYWYRQDPGQGLRLIYYSQIVNDFQKGDIAEGYSVSREKKESFPLTVTSAQKNPTAFYLCASLALNTGELFFGEGSRLTVL.